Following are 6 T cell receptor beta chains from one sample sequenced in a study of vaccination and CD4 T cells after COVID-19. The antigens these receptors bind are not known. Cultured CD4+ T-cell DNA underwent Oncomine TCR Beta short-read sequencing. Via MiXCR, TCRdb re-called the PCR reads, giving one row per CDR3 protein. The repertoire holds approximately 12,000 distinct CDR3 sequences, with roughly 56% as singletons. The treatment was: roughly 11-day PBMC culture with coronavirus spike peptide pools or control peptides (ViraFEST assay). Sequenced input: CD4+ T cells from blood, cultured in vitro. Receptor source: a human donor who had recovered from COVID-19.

CDR3 sequence reads: CASSYGTVGPLHF. CDR3 coding DNA: TGTGCCAGTAGTTACGGGACAGTCGGACCCCTCCACTTT. The V gene is TRBV19, the J gene TRBJ1-6; 7 bases align to TRBD1. The V gene's germline CDR1 is LNHDA and CDR2 SQIVND (reference sequence). This CDR3 contains 13 residues. The trim removed 5 bases at V and 12 bases at J, leaving 7 bases unmatched.

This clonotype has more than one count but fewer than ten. The CDR3, as DNA: TGCAGTGCTAATACGGGACAGGTCGATGGCTACACCTTC. The encoded protein is CSANTGQVDGYTF. This sequence joins TRBV20-1 and TRBJ1-2; 8 bases agree with TRBD1. The CDR3 covers 13 residues. Trimming removed 4 bases from V and 6 bases from J; junction bases left unmatched: 7. Germline lookup yields CDR1 DFQATT and CDR2 SNEGSKA (reference sequence).

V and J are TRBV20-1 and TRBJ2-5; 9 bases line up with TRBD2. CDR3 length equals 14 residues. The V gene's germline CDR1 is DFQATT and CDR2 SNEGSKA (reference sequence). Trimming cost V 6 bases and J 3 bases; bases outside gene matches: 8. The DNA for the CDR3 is TGCAGTGCGCCAAGGGGCGGGAGGGAAGAGACCCAGTACTTC. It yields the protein CSAPRGGREETQYF.

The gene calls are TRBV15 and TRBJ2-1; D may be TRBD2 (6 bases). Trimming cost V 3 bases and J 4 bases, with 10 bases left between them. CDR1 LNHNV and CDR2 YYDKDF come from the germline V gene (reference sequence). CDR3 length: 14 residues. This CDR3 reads CATSSRLGYNEQFF. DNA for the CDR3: TGTGCCACCAGCAGCAGACTAGGGTACAATGAGCAGTTCTTC.

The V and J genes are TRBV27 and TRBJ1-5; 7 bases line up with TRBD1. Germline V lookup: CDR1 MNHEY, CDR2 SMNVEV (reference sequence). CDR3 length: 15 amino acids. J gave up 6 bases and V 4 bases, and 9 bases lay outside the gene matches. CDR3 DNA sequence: TGTGCCAGCAGTTCCCTCGAGGGGGCGGGTCAGCCCCAGCATTTT. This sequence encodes CASSSLEGAGQPQHF.

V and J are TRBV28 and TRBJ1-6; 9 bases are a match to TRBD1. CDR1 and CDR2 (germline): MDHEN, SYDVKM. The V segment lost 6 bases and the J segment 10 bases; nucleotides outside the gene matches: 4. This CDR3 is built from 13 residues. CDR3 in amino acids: CASRGQGWSPLHF. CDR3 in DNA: TGTGCCAGCAGGGGACAGGGTTGGTCACCCCTCCACTTT.